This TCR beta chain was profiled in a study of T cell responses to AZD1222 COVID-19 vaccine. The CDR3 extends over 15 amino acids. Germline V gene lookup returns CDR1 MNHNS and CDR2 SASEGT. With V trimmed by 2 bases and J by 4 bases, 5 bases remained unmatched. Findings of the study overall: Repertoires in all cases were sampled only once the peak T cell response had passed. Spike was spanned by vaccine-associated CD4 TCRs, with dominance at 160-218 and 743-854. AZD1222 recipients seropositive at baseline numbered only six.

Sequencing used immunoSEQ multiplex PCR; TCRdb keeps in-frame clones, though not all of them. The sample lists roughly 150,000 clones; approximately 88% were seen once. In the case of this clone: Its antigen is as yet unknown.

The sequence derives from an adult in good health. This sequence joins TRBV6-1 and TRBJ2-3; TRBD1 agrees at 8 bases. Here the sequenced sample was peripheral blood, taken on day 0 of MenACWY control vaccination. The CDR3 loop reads CASSESGTGADTQYF. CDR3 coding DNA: TGTGCCAGCAGTGAATCAGGGACAGGCGCAGATACGCAGTATTTT.